Sequencing of this T cell receptor (beta chain) was carried out in a study of sequential checkpoint blockade in melanoma. On the study more broadly: TCRβ was sequenced from DNA of 91 pretreatment tumors. Study findings and constraints: Response in arm A was associated with pretreatment TIL clonality.

There are 16 residues in the CDR3. The germline CDR1 and CDR2 sequences are MNHNS and SASEGT. The germline V and J ends were trimmed by 0 bases and 0 bases, with 9 bases remaining between them. The table came from immunoSEQ multiplex PCR; TCRdb's copy has only in-frame clones and leaves some out. Found here are more than 1,200 clones, about 25% of them singletons; the top ten hold roughly 9%. The treatment was: randomized to nivolumab then ipilimumab (arm A) or the reverse (arm B). DNA-damaging chemotherapy had not been given to any patient beforehand. This clone was detected only a few times. Its antigen is unidentified.

The clonotype was recovered from a human donor with melanoma. Sequences were derived from tumor tissue (inferred from file names), sampled from a patient given nivolumab and ipilimumab in sequence. V usage is TRBV6-1 and J usage is TRBJ2-1; D is ambiguous. The CDR3 here is CASSEAQWSSYNEQFF. CDR3 in DNA: TGTGCCAGCAGTGAAGCTCAGTGGAGCTCCTACAATGAGCAGTTCTTC.